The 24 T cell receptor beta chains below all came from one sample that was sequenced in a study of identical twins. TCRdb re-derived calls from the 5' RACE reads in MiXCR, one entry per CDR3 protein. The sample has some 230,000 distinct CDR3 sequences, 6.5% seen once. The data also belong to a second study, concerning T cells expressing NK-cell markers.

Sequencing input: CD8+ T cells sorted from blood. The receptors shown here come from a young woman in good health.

The CDR3 nucleotides read TGTGCCAGTTCCTGGGGCCCTGAAGCTTTCTTT. It codes for CASSWGPEAFF. V is TRBV19 and J is TRBJ1-1; a possible D gene is TRBD1 (5 bases). The CDR3 has 11 residues. The V gene lost 8 bases and the J gene lost 6 bases, with 10 bases spanning the gap. Germline CDR1 is LNHDA and CDR2 is SQIVND (reference sequence).

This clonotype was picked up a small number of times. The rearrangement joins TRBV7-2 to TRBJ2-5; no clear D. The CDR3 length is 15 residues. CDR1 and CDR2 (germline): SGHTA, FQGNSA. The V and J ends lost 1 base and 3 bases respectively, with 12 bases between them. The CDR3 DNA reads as TGTGCCAGCAGCTTAGACTCTAGGGTAGAAGAGACCCAGTACTTC. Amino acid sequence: CASSLDSRVEETQYF.

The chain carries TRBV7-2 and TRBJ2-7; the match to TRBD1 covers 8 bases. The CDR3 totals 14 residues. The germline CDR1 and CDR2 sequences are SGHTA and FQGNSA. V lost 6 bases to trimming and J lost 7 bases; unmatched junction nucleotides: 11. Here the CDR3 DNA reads TGTGCCAGCAGATTATGGACAGGGATTCAAGAGCAGTACTTC. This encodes CASRLWTGIQEQYF.

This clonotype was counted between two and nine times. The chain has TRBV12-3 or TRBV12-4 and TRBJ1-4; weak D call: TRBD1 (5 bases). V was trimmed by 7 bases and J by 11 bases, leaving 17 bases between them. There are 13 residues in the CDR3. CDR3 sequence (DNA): TGTGCCAGCACCCCCGGGACGGTTGGCAAACTGTTTTTT. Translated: CASTPGTVGKLFF.

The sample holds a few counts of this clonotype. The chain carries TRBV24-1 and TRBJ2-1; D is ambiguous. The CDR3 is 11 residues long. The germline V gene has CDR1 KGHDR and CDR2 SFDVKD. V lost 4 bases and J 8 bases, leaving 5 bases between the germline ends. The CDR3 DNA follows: TGTGCCACCAGTGAGGATGATGAGCAGTTCTTC. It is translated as CATSEDDEQFF.

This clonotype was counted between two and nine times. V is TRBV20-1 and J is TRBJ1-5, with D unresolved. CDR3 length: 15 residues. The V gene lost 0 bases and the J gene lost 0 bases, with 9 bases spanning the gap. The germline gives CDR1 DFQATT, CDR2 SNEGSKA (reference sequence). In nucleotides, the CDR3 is TGCAGTGCTAGAGAAGGTTTGTATAGCAATCAGCCCCAGCATTTT. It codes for CSAREGLYSNQPQHF.

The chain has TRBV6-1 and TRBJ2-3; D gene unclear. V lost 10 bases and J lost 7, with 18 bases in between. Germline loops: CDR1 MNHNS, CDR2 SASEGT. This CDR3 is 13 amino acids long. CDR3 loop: CATRSSLEYTQYF. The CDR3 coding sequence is TGTGCCACCCGGAGTTCCCTGGAATATACGCAGTATTTT.

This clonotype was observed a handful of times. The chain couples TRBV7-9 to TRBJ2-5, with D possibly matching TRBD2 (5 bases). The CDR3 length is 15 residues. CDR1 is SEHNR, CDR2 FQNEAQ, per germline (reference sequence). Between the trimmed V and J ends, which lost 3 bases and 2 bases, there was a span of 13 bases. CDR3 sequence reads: CASSFGVSTQETQYF. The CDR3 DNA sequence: TGTGCCAGCAGCTTCGGGGTTAGTACACAAGAGACCCAGTACTTC.

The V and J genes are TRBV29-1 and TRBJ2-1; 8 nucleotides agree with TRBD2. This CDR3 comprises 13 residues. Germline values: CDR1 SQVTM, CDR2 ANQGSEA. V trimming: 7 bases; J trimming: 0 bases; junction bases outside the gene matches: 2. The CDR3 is CSARGGSYNEQFF. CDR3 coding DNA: TGCAGCGCCCGGGGGGGCTCCTACAATGAGCAGTTCTTC.

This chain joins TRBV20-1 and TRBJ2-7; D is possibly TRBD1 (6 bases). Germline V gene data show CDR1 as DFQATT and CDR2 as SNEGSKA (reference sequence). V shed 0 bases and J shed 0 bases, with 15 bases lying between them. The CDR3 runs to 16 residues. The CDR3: CSARDIAGQLSYEQYF. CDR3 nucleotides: TGCAGTGCTAGAGATATCGCCGGACAGCTCTCCTACGAGCAGTACTTC.

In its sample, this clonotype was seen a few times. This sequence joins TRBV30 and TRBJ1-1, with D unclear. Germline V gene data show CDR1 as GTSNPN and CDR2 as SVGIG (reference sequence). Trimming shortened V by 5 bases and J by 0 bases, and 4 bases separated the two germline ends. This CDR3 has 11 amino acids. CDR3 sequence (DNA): TGTGCCTGGGAAGTGAACACTGAAGCTTTCTTT. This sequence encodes CAWEVNTEAFF.

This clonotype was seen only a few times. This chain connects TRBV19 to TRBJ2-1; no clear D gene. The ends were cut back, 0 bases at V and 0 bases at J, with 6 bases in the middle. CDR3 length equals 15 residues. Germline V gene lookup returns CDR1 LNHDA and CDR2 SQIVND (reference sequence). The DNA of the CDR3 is TGTGCCAGTAGTATAGACCTTGGCTCCTACAATGAGCAGTTCTTC. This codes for CASSIDLGSYNEQFF.

The CDR3 DNA sequence: TGTGCCAGCAGTGACGGCAGGGTATATGACGGCACTGAAGCTTTCTTT. Residues: CASSDGRVYDGTEAFF. The V gene is TRBV7-9, the J gene TRBJ1-1, with D possibly being TRBD1 (5 bases). This CDR3 has 16 amino acids. V was trimmed by 6 bases and J by 4 bases, leaving 21 bases between them. Germline CDR1 reads SEHNR; CDR2 reads FQNEAQ (reference sequence).

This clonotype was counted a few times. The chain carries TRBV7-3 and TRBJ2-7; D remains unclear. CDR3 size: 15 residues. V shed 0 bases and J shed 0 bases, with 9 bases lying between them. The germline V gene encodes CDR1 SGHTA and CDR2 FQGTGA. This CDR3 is CASSLTEVSSYEQYF. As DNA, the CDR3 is TGTGCCAGCAGCTTAACCGAAGTCAGCTCCTACGAGCAGTACTTC.

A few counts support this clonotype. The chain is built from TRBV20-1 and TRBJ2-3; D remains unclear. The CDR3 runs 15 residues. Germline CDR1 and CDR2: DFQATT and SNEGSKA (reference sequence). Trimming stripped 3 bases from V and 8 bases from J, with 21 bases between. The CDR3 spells CSASTPLSSYSTQYF. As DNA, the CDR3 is TGCAGTGCTAGTACCCCCCTGTCTTCTTACTCTACGCAGTATTTT.

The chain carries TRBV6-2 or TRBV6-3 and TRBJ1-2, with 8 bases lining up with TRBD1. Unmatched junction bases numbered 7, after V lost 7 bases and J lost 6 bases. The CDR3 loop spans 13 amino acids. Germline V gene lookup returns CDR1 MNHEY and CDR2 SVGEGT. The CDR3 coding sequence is TGTGCCAGCATCAAAGGACAGGGCCATGGCTACACCTTC. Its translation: CASIKGQGHGYTF.

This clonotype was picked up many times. CDR3 DNA: TGCGCCATTCGATTGGGGGATGGCTACACCTTC. It specifies CAIRLGDGYTF. The V call is TRBV5-1, the J call TRBJ1-2; tentative D call: TRBD1 (5 bases). V was pared by 9 bases and J by 6 bases, with 12 bases between. Per germline, CDR1 SGHRS and CDR2 YFSETQ. This CDR3 has 11 amino acids.

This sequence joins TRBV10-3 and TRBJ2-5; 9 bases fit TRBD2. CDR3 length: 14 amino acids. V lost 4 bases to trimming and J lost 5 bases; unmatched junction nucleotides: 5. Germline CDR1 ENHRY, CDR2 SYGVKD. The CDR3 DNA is TGTGCCATCAGTGGTGGCGGGAGGGCTGAGACCCAGTACTTC. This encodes CAISGGGRAETQYF.

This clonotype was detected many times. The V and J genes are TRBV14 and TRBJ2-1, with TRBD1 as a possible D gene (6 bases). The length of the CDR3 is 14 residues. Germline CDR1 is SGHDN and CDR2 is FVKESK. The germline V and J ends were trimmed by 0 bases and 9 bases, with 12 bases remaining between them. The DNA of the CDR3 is TGTGCCAGCAGCCAAGAGATGGGGGCCTCTGAGCAGTTCTTC. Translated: CASSQEMGASEQFF. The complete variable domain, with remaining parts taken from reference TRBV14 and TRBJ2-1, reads EAGVTQFPSHSVIEKGQTVTLRCDPISGHDNLYWYRRVMGKEIKFLLHFVKESKQDESGMPNNRFLAERTGGTYSTLKVQPAELEDSGVYFCASSQEMGASEQFFGPGTRLTVL.

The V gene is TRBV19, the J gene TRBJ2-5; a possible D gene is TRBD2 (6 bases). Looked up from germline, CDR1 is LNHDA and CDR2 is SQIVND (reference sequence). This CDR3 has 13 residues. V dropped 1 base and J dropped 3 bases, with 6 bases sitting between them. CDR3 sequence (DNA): TGTGCCAGTAGTATAGCGGGGGAAGAGACCCAGTACTTC. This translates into CASSIAGEETQYF. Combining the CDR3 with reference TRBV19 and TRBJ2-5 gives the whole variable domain DGGITQSPKYLFRKEGQNVTLSCEQNLNHDAMYWYRQDPGQGLRLIYYSQIVNDFQKGDIAEGYSVSREKKESFPLTVTSAQKNPTAFYLCASSIAGEETQYFGPGTRLLVL.

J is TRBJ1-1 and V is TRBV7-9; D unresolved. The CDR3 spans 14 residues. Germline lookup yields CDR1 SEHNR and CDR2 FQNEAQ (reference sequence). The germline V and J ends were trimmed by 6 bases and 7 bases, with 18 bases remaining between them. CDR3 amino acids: CASRETELIREAFF. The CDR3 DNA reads TGTGCCAGCAGAGAAACGGAGCTCATACGTGAAGCTTTCTTT. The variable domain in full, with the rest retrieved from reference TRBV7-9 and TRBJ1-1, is DTGVSQNPRHKITKRGQNVTFRCDPISEHNRLYWYRQTLGQGPEFLTYFQNEAQLEKSRLLSDRFSAERPKGSFSTLEIQRTEQGDSAMYLCASRETELIREAFFGQGTRLTVV.

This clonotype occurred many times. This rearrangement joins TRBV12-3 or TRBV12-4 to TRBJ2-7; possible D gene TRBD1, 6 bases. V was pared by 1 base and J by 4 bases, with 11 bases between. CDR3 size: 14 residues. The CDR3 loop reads CASSLGDNSYEQYF. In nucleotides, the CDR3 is TGTGCCAGCAGTTTAGGGGACAACTCGTACGAGCAGTACTTC.

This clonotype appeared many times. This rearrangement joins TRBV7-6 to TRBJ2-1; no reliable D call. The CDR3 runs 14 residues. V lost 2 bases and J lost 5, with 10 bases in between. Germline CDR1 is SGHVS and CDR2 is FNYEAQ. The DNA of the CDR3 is TGTGCCAGCAGCTTAATTGAAGCGCACAATGAGCAGTTCTTC. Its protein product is CASSLIEAHNEQFF.

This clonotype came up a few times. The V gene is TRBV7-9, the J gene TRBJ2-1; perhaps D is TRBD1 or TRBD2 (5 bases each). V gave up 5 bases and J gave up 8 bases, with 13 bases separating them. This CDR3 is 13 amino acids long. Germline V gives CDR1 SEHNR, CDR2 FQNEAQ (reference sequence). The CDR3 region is CASSVGTSDEQFF. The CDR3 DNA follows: TGTGCCAGCAGCGTCGGGACGTCAGATGAGCAGTTCTTC.